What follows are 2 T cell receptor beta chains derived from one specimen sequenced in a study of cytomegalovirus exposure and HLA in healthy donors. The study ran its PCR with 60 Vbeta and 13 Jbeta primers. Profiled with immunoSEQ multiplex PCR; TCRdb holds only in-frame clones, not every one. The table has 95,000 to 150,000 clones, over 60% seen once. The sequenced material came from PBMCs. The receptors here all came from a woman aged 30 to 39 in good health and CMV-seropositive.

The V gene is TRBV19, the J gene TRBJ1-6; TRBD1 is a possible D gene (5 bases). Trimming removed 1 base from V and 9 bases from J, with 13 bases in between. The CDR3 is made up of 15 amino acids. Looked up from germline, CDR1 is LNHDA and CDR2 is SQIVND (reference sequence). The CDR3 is CASSIGGIGSSPLHF. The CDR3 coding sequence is TGTGCCAGTAGTATAGGGGGGATCGGGAGTTCACCCCTCCACTTT.

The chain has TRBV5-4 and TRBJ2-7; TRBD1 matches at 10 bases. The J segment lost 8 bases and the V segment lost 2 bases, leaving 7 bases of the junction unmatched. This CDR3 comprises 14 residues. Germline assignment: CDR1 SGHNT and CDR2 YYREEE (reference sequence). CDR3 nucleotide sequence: TGTGCCAGCAGCTTCACCGGGACAGGGGTAAAGCAGTACTTC. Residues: CASSFTGTGVKQYF.